A selection of T cell receptor beta chains follows, all from one sample in a study of blood T cell repertoires in COVID-19. Assay used: immunoSEQ multiplex PCR; TCRdb lists only in-frame clones, some missing. This sample has 120,000 to 150,000 clones, with just over 85% found just once. The sequencing input was peripheral blood. These receptors were taken from a woman aged 55-75 years with acute or convalescent COVID-19. Both conserved end residues are trimmed from each CDR3. The order of the fields is V gene, J gene, D gene, CDR3 protein. D genes are given only for firm matches.

v_call: TRBV5-1
j_call: TRBJ1-4
d_call: -
cdr3_aa: ASSLGPPRGNEKLF

v_call: TRBV3-1/TRBV3-2
j_call: TRBJ2-1
d_call: -
cdr3_aa: ASRGQKHNEQF

v_call: TRBV10-3
j_call: TRBJ2-1
d_call: TRBD2
cdr3_aa: AISEEGIGSGGALYYNEQF

v_call: TRBV19
j_call: TRBJ2-7
d_call: -
cdr3_aa: ASSRESSYEQY

v_call: TRBV5-4
j_call: TRBJ2-2
d_call: TRBD1
cdr3_aa: ASSLGQGAPGELF

v_call: TRBV3-1/TRBV3-2
j_call: TRBJ1-6
d_call: TRBD1
cdr3_aa: ASSQGQGAGNSPLH

v_call: TRBV5-1
j_call: TRBJ1-6
d_call: TRBD1
cdr3_aa: ASSLATVSSRQGHLH

v_call: TRBV6-5
j_call: TRBJ2-7
d_call: -
cdr3_aa: ASSFGQTYEQY

v_call: TRBV7-2
j_call: TRBJ2-2
d_call: TRBD2
cdr3_aa: ASSSRTSGNTGELF

v_call: TRBV14
j_call: TRBJ2-7
d_call: TRBD2
cdr3_aa: ASSQRTRWRWDEQY

v_call: TRBV11-3
j_call: TRBJ2-5
d_call: TRBD2
cdr3_aa: ASSSTELAEETQY

v_call: TRBV18
j_call: TRBJ2-3
d_call: -
cdr3_aa: ASSPRDTDTQY

v_call: TRBV7-9
j_call: TRBJ1-6
d_call: TRBD1
cdr3_aa: ASRLQGAVSPLH

v_call: TRBV10-3
j_call: TRBJ1-4
d_call: TRBD1
cdr3_aa: AIKQGGELF

v_call: TRBV3-1/TRBV3-2
j_call: TRBJ1-4
d_call: -
cdr3_aa: ASSQVPTGNEKLF

v_call: TRBV23-1
j_call: TRBJ2-3
d_call: TRBD1
cdr3_aa: ASRAGTGGTDTQY

v_call: TRBV13
j_call: TRBJ1-3
d_call: -
cdr3_aa: ASSSLRGNTIY

v_call: TRBV5-1
j_call: TRBJ2-2
d_call: TRBD2
cdr3_aa: ASSHGLAGGTGELF

v_call: TRBV16
j_call: TRBJ1-2
d_call: -
cdr3_aa: ASSQNGNYGYT

v_call: TRBV11-3
j_call: TRBJ1-3
d_call: -
cdr3_aa: ASSFGKTSGNTIY

v_call: TRBV19
j_call: TRBJ1-1
d_call: TRBD1
cdr3_aa: ASTPAGTGGWGTEAF

v_call: TRBV25-1
j_call: TRBJ1-5
d_call: TRBD1
cdr3_aa: ASRQGHQPQH